Listed here are 16 T cell receptor beta chains from one sample, sequenced in a study of blood T cell repertoires in COVID-19. Assay used: immunoSEQ multiplex PCR; TCRdb lists only in-frame clones, some missing. The repertoire consists of roughly 390,000 clones, with less than 85% occurring once and the leading ten covering about 3.6%. What was sequenced was peripheral blood. These receptors all come from a woman younger than 30 with acute or convalescent COVID-19.

CDR3 nucleotides: TGTGCCAGCAGTTTACCCGCTATCGGGAGGATCCCAGGTGAGCAGTTCTTC. Its translation: CASSLPAIGRIPGEQFF. The chain is built from TRBV28 and TRBJ2-1, with 7 bases lining up with TRBD2. Trimming removed 2 bases from V and 9 bases from J; junction bases left unmatched: 16. The germline gives CDR1 MDHEN, CDR2 SYDVKM. The CDR3 has 17 residues.

The genes are TRBV4-1 and TRBJ1-6, with D possibly TRBD1 on 5 matching bases. CDR1 is MGHRA, CDR2 YSYEKL, per germline. The CDR3 consists of 13 residues. The V end was cut by 3 bases, the J end by 8 bases, with 8 bases between. The CDR3 DNA follows: TGCGCCAGCAGCCAGGGGCAAGATTCACCCCTCCACTTT. Its protein product is CASSQGQDSPLHF.

J is TRBJ1-2 and V is TRBV25-1, with D possibly being TRBD1 (6 bases). The CDR3 contains 13 residues. V lost 3 bases and J 3 bases, leaving 8 bases between the germline ends. Germline assignment: CDR1 MGHDK and CDR2 SYGVNS. The CDR3 bases are TGTGCCAGCAGTGATTCAGGGGACTATGGCTACACCTTC. This codes for CASSDSGDYGYTF.

Here the CDR3 DNA reads TGCGCCAGCAGCGAAAGCGGGTCCCGCTACGAGCAGTACTTC. This encodes CASSESGSRYEQYF. The V gene is TRBV4-1, the J gene TRBJ2-7, with a weak D call TRBD2 (6 bases). V was shortened by 5 bases and J by 3 bases, with 14 bases between the two germline ends. CDR3 size: 14 residues. CDR1 and CDR2 (germline): MGHRA, YSYEKL.

The chain joins TRBV6-1 to TRBJ2-3, with 8 bases aligning to TRBD2. This CDR3 has 14 residues. The ends lost 2 bases at V and 4 bases at J; junction bases unmatched: 2. Germline-derived CDR1 and CDR2 are MNHNS and SASEGT. As DNA, the CDR3 is TGTGCCAGCAGTGAACGGGAGGGCCCAGATACGCAGTATTTT. This codes for CASSEREGPDTQYF.

The chain joins TRBV19 to TRBJ1-2, with 9 bases identical to TRBD1. Germline loops: CDR1 LNHDA, CDR2 SQIVND (reference sequence). J was trimmed by 5 bases and V by 5 bases; bases with no gene match: 9. The CDR3 consists of 15 residues. DNA for the CDR3: TGTGCCAGTAGTGCTCCGGGACAGGGTTTGTATGGCTACACCTTC. Protein sequence: CASSAPGQGLYGYTF.

Here the CDR3 reads CSATDRSEAFF. Written as DNA, the CDR3 is TGCAGTGCCACGGACAGATCTGAAGCTTTCTTT. The rearrangement links TRBV20-1 to TRBJ1-1; D might be TRBD1 (6 bases). The V end was cut by 6 bases, the J end by 6 bases, with 11 bases between. Germline CDR1 DFQATT, CDR2 SNEGSKA (reference sequence). This CDR3 region has 11 residues.

This rearrangement joins TRBV4-1 to TRBJ2-3; 7 nucleotides align to TRBD1. The germline CDR1 and CDR2 sequences are MGHRA and YSYEKL. CDR3 length: 14 residues. With 8 bases clipped from V and 7 bases from J, the junction kept 12 bases outside the gene matches. As DNA, the CDR3 is TGCGCCAGCTCGAGGGGGCAGGAACTCAATACGCAGTATTTT. Translation gives CASSRGQELNTQYF.

The chain has TRBV2 and TRBJ1-1, with 9 nucleotides matching TRBD1. The ends lost 6 bases at V and 4 bases at J; junction bases unmatched: 6. The CDR3 length is 14 residues. CDR1 and CDR2 (germline): SNHLY, FYNNEI. CDR3 in amino acids: CASRITGGITEAFF. CDR3 nucleotide sequence: TGTGCCAGCAGGATTACAGGGGGCATCACTGAAGCTTTCTTT.

This clone was seen a single time. The V and J genes are TRBV28 and TRBJ1-5; 7 positions match TRBD1. Germline trimming cut 2 bases from V and 4 bases from J; bases unmatched to any gene: 8. The CDR3 has 16 amino acids. Germline values: CDR1 MDHEN, CDR2 SYDVKM. Written as DNA, the CDR3 is TGTGCCAGCAGTTTAGTACAGGGGTCAGGAAATCAGCCCCAGCATTTT. Translating it yields CASSLVQGSGNQPQHF. The full variable domain, with the rest looked up from reference TRBV28 and TRBJ1-5, is DVKVTQSSRYLVKRTGEKVFLECVQDMDHENMFWYRQDPGLGLRLIYFSYDVKMKEKGDIPEGYSVSREKKERFSLILESASTNQTSMYLCASSLVQGSGNQPQHFGDGTRLSIL.

The chain links TRBV6-5 to TRBJ1-2, with D perhaps matching TRBD1 (6 bases). The CDR3 consists of 14 residues. The germline V and J ends were trimmed by 0 bases and 4 bases, with 9 bases remaining between them. CDR1 and CDR2 from the germline V gene are MNHEY and SVGAGI. The CDR3 is CASSYSGASYGYTF. CDR3 nucleotide sequence: TGTGCCAGCAGTTACTCGGGGGCATCCTATGGCTACACCTTC.

The rearrangement uses TRBV7-9 and TRBJ2-3, with 7 bases lining up with TRBD2. The ends lost 4 bases at V and 2 bases at J; junction bases unmatched: 12. The germline V gene has CDR1 SEHNR and CDR2 FQNEAQ (reference sequence). The CDR3 sequence is 17 residues long. CDR3 region: CASSYQAAGRPTDTQYF. As DNA, the CDR3 is TGTGCCAGCAGCTATCAGGCCGCCGGGAGGCCCACAGATACGCAGTATTTT. Full variable domain (missing parts from reference TRBV7-9 and TRBJ2-3): DTGVSQNPRHKITKRGQNVTFRCDPISEHNRLYWYRQTLGQGPEFLTYFQNEAQLEKSRLLSDRFSAERPKGSFSTLEIQRTEQGDSAMYLCASSYQAAGRPTDTQYFGPGTRLTVL.

In this sample, this clone turned up once. The chain links TRBV6-2 or TRBV6-3 to TRBJ2-3, with 9 bases lining up with TRBD1. The ends lost 4 bases at V and 3 bases at J; junction bases unmatched: 8. Germline V gene lookup returns CDR1 MNHEY and CDR2 SVGEGT. CDR3 length: 16 amino acids. The CDR3 sequence: CASSSEPGQGTDTQYF. In nucleotides, the CDR3 is TGTGCCAGCAGTTCCGAGCCGGGACAGGGAACAGATACGCAGTATTTT.

CDR3 DNA sequence: TGTGCCAGCTCGGGGACAGGGCTGTACTATGGCTACACCTTC. Amino acid sequence: CASSGTGLYYGYTF. This chain connects TRBV18 to TRBJ1-2; 9 bases fit TRBD1. Germline V gene data show CDR1 as KGHSH and CDR2 as LQKENI. V lost 6 bases and J lost 3; bases outside the gene matches: 5. The CDR3 length is 14 residues.

V gene TRBV5-5 combines with J gene TRBJ2-5; tentatively, D is TRBD2 (6 bases). Trimming took off 8 bases at V and 3 bases at J, with 14 bases between the two ends. The CDR3 runs 13 residues. The germline V gene has CDR1 SGHKS and CDR2 YYEKEE (reference sequence). The DNA for the CDR3 is TGTGCCAGTACAAAGCGGGCGGAAGAGACCCAGTACTTC. This codes for CASTKRAEETQYF. The full variable domain, rest sourced from reference TRBV5-5 and TRBJ2-5, is DAGVTQSPTHLIKTRGQQVTLRCSPISGHKSVSWYQQVLGQGPQFIFQYYEKEERGRGNFPDRFSARQFPNYSSELNVNALLLGDSALYLCASTKRAEETQYFGPGTRLLVL.

The chain carries TRBV7-9 and TRBJ1-4; 9 bases are a match to TRBD1. Unmatched junction bases numbered 3, after V lost 1 base and J lost 3 bases. The CDR3 length is 16 residues. CDR1 is SEHNR, CDR2 FQNEAQ, per germline (reference sequence). The CDR3, as DNA: TGTGCCAGCAGCTTAGTAGGGACAGGGCCTAATGAAAAACTGTTTTTT. This codes for CASSLVGTGPNEKLFF.